This TCR beta chain was found in a study of T cell clonotyping in hematopoietic cell transplantation. Produced via immunoSEQ multiplex PCR; TCRdb's table is partial and in-frame only. The sample carries more than 65,000 clones, just under 95% recorded once. To note about this clone: Its specificity is not known.

The CDR3 consists of 16 residues. Germline CDR1 MNHNS, CDR2 SASEGT. The V end was cut by 0 bases, the J end by 7 bases, with 16 bases between. Study-wide results and caveats: At the given depth, recipient repertoires were over 95% de novo clonotypes. CD4 and CD8 repertoire contributions could not be separated without sorting. Higher Inverse Simpson Index values in graft donor and pretransplant recipient predicted broader posttransplant TCR diversity. Pathologically expanded recipient clonotypes increased progressively from day 30 to day 180 as diversity fell.

This TCR was recovered from a man aged 50 to 60 in good health. Some clones in this sample may be carry-over from other donors' samples. The specimen was peripheral blood mononuclear cells. This chain joins TRBV6-1 and TRBJ1-5; tentatively, D is TRBD1 (6 bases). The CDR3 DNA follows: TGTGCCAGCAGTGAAGCGTACAGGGATTCGTGGCAGCCCCAGCATTTT. It codes for CASSEAYRDSWQPQHF.